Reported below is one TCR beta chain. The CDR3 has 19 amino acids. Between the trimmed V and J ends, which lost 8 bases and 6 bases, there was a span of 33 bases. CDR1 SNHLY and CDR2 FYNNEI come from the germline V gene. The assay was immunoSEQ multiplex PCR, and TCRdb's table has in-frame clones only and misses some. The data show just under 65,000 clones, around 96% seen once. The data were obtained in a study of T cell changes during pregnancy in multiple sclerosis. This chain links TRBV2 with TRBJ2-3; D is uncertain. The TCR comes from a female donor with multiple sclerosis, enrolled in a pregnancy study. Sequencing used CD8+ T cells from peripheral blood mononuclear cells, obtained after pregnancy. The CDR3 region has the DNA TGTGCCAGCCCCAATACCGAGACCCGAAGAACTATGCCCTGGGATACGCAGTATTTT. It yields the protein CASPNTETRRTMPWDTQYF.